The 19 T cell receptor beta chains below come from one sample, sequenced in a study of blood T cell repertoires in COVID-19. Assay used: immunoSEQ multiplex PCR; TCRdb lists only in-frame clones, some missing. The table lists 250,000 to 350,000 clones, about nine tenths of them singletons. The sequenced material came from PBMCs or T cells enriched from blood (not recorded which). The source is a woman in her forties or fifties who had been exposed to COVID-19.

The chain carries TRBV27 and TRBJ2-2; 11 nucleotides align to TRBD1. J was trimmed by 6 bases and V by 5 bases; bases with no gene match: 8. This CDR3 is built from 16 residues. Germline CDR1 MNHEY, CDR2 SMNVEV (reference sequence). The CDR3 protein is CASSPRDRGYAGELFF. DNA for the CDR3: TGTGCCAGCAGTCCGCGGGACAGGGGGTACGCCGGGGAGCTGTTTTTT.

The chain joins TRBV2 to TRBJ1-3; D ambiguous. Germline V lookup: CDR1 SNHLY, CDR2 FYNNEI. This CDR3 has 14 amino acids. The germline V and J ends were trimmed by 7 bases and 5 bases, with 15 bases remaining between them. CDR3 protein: CASISREGRNTIYF. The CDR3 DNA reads TGTGCCAGCATCTCCCGGGAGGGAAGAAACACCATATATTTT.

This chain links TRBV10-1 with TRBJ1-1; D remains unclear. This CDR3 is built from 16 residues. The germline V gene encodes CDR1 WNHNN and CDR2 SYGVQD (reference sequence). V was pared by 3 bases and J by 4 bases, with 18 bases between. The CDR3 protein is CASSDYVELLGTEAFF. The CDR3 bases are TGCGCCAGCAGTGATTATGTGGAGTTATTGGGCACTGAAGCTTTCTTT.

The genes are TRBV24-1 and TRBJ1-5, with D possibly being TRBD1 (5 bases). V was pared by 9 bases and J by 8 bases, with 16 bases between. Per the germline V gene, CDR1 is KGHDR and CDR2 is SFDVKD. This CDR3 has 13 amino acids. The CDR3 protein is CATAPGGNKPQHF. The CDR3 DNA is TGTGCCACCGCCCCCGGGGGGAATAAGCCCCAGCATTTT.

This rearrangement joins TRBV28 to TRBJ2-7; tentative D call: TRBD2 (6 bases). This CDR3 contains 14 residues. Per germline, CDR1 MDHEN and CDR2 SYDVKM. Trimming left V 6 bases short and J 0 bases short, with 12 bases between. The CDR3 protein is CASRVAEGSYEQYF. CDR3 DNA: TGTGCCAGCAGGGTAGCGGAGGGCTCCTACGAGCAGTACTTC. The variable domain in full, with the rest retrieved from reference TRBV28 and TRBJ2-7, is DVKVTQSSRYLVKRTGEKVFLECVQDMDHENMFWYRQDPGLGLRLIYFSYDVKMKEKGDIPEGYSVSREKKERFSLILESASTNQTSMYLCASRVAEGSYEQYFGPGTRLTVT.

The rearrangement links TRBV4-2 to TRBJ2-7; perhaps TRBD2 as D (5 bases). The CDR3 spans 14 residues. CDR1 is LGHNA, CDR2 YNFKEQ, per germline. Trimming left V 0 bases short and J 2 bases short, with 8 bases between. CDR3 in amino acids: CASSQDLEAYEQYF. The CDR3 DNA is TGTGCCAGCAGCCAAGATTTGGAGGCCTACGAGCAGTACTTC.

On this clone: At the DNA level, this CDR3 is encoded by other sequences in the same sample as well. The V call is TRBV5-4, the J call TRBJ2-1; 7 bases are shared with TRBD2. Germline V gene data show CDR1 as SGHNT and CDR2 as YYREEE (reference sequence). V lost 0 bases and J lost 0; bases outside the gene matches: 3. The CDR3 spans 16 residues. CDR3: CASSLGGGRSYNEQFF. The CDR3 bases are TGTGCCAGCAGCTTGGGGGGGGGACGCTCCTACAATGAGCAGTTCTTC.

The CDR3 loop is CASSPPLSSYNEQFF. CDR3 in DNA: TGTGCCAGCAGCCCACCCCTCAGCTCCTACAATGAGCAGTTCTTC. The chain uses TRBV5-4 and TRBJ2-1, with D unclear. The CDR3 totals 15 residues. V was cut by 4 bases and J by 0 bases, with 11 bases left in between. Per germline, CDR1 SGHNT and CDR2 YYREEE (reference sequence).

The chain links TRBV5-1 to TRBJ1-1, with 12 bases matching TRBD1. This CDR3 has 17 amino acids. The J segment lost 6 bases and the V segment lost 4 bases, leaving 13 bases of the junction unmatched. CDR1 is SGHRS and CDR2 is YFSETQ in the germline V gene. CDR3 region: CASSPNRDRGLQSEAFF. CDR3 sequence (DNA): TGCGCCAGCAGCCCCAACCGGGACAGGGGGCTTCAATCTGAAGCTTTCTTT.

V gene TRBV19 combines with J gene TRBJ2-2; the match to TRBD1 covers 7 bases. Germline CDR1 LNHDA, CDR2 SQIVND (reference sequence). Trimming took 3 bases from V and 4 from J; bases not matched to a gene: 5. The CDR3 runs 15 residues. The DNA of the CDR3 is TGTGCCAGTAGTATCTGGGGACAGCTCACCGGGGAGCTGTTTTTT. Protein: CASSIWGQLTGELFF.

The CDR3 DNA reads as TGTGCCAGCAGTTTACCCCAGACCTACGAGCAGTACTTC. Translating gives CASSLPQTYEQYF. The rearrangement links TRBV28 to TRBJ2-7; D unclear. The germline gives CDR1 MDHEN, CDR2 SYDVKM. This CDR3 comprises 13 residues. V lost 2 bases, J lost 2 bases, and 7 bases lay in between.

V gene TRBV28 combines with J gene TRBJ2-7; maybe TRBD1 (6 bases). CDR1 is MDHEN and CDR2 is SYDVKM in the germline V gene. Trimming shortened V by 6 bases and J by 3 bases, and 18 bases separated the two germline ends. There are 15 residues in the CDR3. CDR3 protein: CASRGVGQGRYEQYF. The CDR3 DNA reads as TGTGCCAGCAGGGGGGTGGGTCAGGGGCGCTACGAGCAGTACTTC. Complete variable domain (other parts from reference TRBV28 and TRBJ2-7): DVKVTQSSRYLVKRTGEKVFLECVQDMDHENMFWYRQDPGLGLRLIYFSYDVKMKEKGDIPEGYSVSREKKERFSLILESASTNQTSMYLCASRGVGQGRYEQYFGPGTRLTVT.

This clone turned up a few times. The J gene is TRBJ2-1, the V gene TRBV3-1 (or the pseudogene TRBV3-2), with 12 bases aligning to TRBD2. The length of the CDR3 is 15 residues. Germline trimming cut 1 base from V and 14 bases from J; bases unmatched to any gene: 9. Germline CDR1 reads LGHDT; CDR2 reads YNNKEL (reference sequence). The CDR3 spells CASSQVPLAGGMKFF. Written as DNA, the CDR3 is TGTGCCAGCAGCCAAGTTCCACTAGCGGGGGGAATGAAGTTCTTC.

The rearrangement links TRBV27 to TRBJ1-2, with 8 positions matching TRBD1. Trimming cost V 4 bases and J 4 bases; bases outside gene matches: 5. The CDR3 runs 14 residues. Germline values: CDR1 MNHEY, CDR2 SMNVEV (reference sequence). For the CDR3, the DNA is TGTGCCAGCAGTTGGACAGGGAACCCCTATGGCTACACCTTC. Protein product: CASSWTGNPYGYTF.

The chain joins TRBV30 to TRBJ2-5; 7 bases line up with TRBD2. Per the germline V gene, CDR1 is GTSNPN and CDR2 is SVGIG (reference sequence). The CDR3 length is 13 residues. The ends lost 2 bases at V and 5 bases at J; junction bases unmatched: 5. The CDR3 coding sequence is TGTGCCTGGAGTTTGGCGGGGGTTGAGACCCAGTACTTC. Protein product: CAWSLAGVETQYF. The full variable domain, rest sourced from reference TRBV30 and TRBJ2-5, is SQTIHQWPATLVQPVGSPLSLECTVEGTSNPNLYWYRQAAGRGLQLLFYSVGIGQISSEVPQNLSASRPQDRQFILSSKKLLLSDSGFYLCAWSLAGVETQYFGPGTRLLVL.

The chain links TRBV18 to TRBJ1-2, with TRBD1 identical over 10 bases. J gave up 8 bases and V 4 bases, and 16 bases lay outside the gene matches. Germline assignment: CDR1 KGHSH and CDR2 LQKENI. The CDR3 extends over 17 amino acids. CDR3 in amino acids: CASSLILPGQGSIGYTF. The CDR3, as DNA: TGTGCCAGCTCACTGATCCTCCCGGGACAGGGGTCGATCGGCTACACCTTC.

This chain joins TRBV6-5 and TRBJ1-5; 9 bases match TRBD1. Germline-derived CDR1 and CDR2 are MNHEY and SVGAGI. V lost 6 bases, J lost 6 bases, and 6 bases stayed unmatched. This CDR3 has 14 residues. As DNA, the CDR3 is TGTGCCAGCAGAGGACAGGGGAGGAGTCAGCCCCAGCATTTT. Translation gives CASRGQGRSQPQHF.

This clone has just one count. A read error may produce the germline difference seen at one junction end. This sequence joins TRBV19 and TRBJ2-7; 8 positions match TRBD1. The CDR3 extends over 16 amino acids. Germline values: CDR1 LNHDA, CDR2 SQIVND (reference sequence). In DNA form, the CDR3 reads TGTGCCAGTAGTATGCTGGAGGAGCCCGGCAGGGGGCGTTTGAACTTC. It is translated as CASSMLEEPGRGRLNF.

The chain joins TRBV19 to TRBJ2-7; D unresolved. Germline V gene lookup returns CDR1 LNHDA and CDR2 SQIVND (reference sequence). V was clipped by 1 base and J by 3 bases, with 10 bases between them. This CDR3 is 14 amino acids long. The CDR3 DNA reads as TGTGCCAGTAGTATAGGTACTGCAAACTACGAGCAGTACTTC. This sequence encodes CASSIGTANYEQYF.